This paragraph covers one T cell receptor beta chain sequence. The CDR3 has 14 amino acids. Germline-derived CDR1 and CDR2 are LNHDA and SQIVND (reference sequence). Trimming shortened V by 7 bases and J by 0 bases, and 7 bases separated the two germline ends. This record belongs to a study of identical twins. TCRdb processed the 5' RACE reads anew with MiXCR; each CDR3 protein has one entry. The profile covers 300,000 to 400,000 distinct CDR3 sequences, with roughly 9% appearing a single time and more than 8% taken by the ten largest. The TCR originated in a woman in her 50s in good health. Source material: naive T cells sorted from blood. The rearrangement uses TRBV19 and TRBJ2-6, with D unclear. In nucleotides, the CDR3 is TGTGCCAGTATGAGCCGCTCTGGGGCCAACGTCCTGACTTTC. Translated, it gives CASMSRSGANVLTF.